What follows describes a single T cell receptor beta chain. Its antigen is still unknown. The V and J ends lost 3 bases and 6 bases respectively, with 12 bases between them. This CDR3 has 14 residues. The germline V gene encodes CDR1 KGHSH and CDR2 LQKENI. Cells designated naive CD8 were CD45RO-negative and were positively selected for CCR7, with terminally differentiated effector memory CD45RA+ cells excluded. The method was immunoSEQ multiplex PCR; TCRdb's version includes in-frame clones alone and lacks a portion of them. The sample lists around 1,900,000 clones, 80% to 95% occurring once. The sample comes from a study of shared clonotypes between healthy human individuals. Study results and limitations: Of the naive CD4 clonotypes, approximately 5% were shared across several donors.

Input material: naive CD8+ T cells from PBMCs. This chain joins TRBV18 and TRBJ2-1; D may be TRBD1 (5 bases). This TCR was sampled from a man between 18 and 29 years old in good health. Some clones in this sample may be carry-over from other donors' samples. The chain's CDR3 is CASSPGPLANEQFF. The CDR3 DNA reads TGTGCCAGCTCACCGGGGCCTTTAGCCAATGAGCAGTTCTTC.